This T cell receptor beta chain comes out of a study of T cells in localized non-small cell lung cancer. Study-wide findings and caveats: Only one tumor region was sequenced, so heterogeneity remains possible. Longer survival (overall) was linked to higher T cell density in blood. Compared with tumor, uninvolved adjacent lung displayed greater T cell clonality, ranking highest overall. Out of the top 100 tumor clones, a median roughly 52 were seen in adjacent lung.

Remarks on this clone: Its antigen is as yet unknown.

Generated by immunoSEQ multiplex PCR, the TCRdb table keeps only in-frame clones and is missing some. The sample has roughly 30,000 clones; about 91% are singletons. This CDR3 has 15 residues. V lost 4 bases and J 2 bases, leaving 13 bases between the germline ends. CDR1 SGHNT and CDR2 YYREEE come from the germline V gene (reference sequence). The chain joins TRBV5-4 to TRBJ1-5; D remains ambiguous. The specimen was PBMCs, collected before any cancer treatment. The sequence was obtained from a man between 40 and 70 years old with stage II lung adenocarcinoma. CDR3 nucleotides: TGTGCCAGCAGCCCGGGCCCCGCGGGCAATCAGCCCCAGCATTTT. It translates to CASSPGPAGNQPQHF.